This T cell receptor beta chain appears in the sequencing data of a study of T cell clusters in autoimmune cytopenias. Study summary: The median distinct TRB clonotype count was about 2,000 per sample, from a median approximately 52,000 reads.

In regard to this clonotype: Its antigen is unknown.

Multiplex touch-down PCR amplified TRB using TRB-A and TRB-B pools in one tube. With the multiplex PCR reads reprocessed, TCRdb shows one record per CDR3 protein and no DNA. The table lists approximately 16,000 distinct CDR3 sequences, with 2% to 2.5% in the top ten. Study conclusions and caveats: Primary autoimmune cytopenia patients appeared to lack physiological T cell clusters present in healthy donors.

TRB amplification used approximately 250 ng of peripheral blood genomic DNA. This TCR came from a human donor with an autoimmune cytopenia or autoimmune hepatitis (not recorded which). The sequencing sample was made of peripheral blood.

CDR3 protein: CASSQSGRAIGEQFF. The chain recombines TRBV12-3 or TRBV12-4 with TRBJ2-1; TCRdb's D call of TRBD2 is untestable without DNA. This CDR3 spans 15 amino acids.